What follows are 20 T cell receptor beta chains derived from one specimen sequenced in a study of blood T cells in healthy people across ages. A sample-barcoded 5' primer and a J-beta primer mix were used in a second PCR of roughly 7 to 12 cycles. TCRdb reprocessed the 5' RACE reads via MiXCR and lists one record per CDR3 protein. The table shows hundreds of thousands of distinct CDR3 sequences, with about 55% occurring only once. What was sequenced was blood. The receptors originated from a man aged 60 to 75 in good health.

The V gene is TRBV29-1, the J gene TRBJ2-3; tentative D call: TRBD2 (6 bases). Trimming stripped 5 bases from V and 4 bases from J, with 16 bases between. The CDR3 is made up of 14 amino acids. Germline V gene data show CDR1 as SQVTM and CDR2 as ANQGSEA. The chain's CDR3 is CSVLTGVGADTQYF. CDR3 sequence (DNA): TGCAGCGTTCTTACGGGAGTAGGGGCAGATACGCAGTATTTT.

This chain links TRBV6-2 or TRBV6-3 with TRBJ2-7, with 10 bases fitting TRBD1. The J segment lost 4 bases and the V segment lost 2 bases, leaving 5 bases of the junction unmatched. The germline V gene has CDR1 MNHEY and CDR2 SVGEGT. This CDR3 region has 15 residues. The CDR3: CASSYGTGDPYEQYF. The CDR3 DNA is TGTGCCAGCAGTTACGGGACAGGGGACCCTTACGAGCAGTACTTC.

The V call is TRBV12-3 or TRBV12-4, the J call TRBJ2-4, with no clear D. The assigned J gene may be wrong: the sequence end matches TRBJ2-7 better. The CDR3 runs to 12 residues. In nucleotides, the CDR3 is TGTGCCAGCAGTTTAGCGCTGGCCGAGCAGTACTTC. This translates into CASSLALAEQYF.

The rearrangement links TRBV15 to TRBJ2-3; perhaps TRBD1 as D (6 bases). The V gene lost 3 bases and the J gene lost 0 bases, with 10 bases spanning the gap. CDR1 LNHNV and CDR2 YYDKDF come from the germline V gene (reference sequence). The CDR3 extends over 15 amino acids. CDR3: CATSSFRGSTDTQYF. CDR3 sequence (DNA): TGTGCCACCAGCAGCTTCAGGGGTAGCACAGATACGCAGTATTTT. The full variable domain, its missing parts supplied by reference TRBV15 and TRBJ2-3, is DAMVIQNPRYQVTQFGKPVTLSCSQTLNHNVMYWYQQKSSQAPKLLFHYYDKDFNNEADTPDNFQSRRPNTSFCFLDIRSPGLGDTAMYLCATSSFRGSTDTQYFGPGTRLTVL.

The rearrangement uses TRBV4-1 and TRBJ1-2; 7 bases are shared with TRBD1. Germline V CDR1 and CDR2: MGHRA, YSYEKL. The CDR3 length is 16 residues. J was trimmed by 8 bases and V by 4 bases; bases with no gene match: 16. CDR3 nucleotide sequence: TGCGCCAGCAGCCGGCCCGAGAGGACAGGCCTCGGGGGCTACACCTTC. Protein sequence: CASSRPERTGLGGYTF.

This chain connects TRBV29-1 to TRBJ1-2; TRBD1 might be the D (6 bases). The V gene lost 6 bases and the J gene lost 4 bases, with 12 bases spanning the gap. The germline V gene encodes CDR1 SQVTM and CDR2 ANQGSEA. This CDR3 contains 12 residues. The CDR3 spells CSVPNRAYGYTF. DNA for the CDR3: TGCAGCGTGCCCAACAGGGCCTATGGCTACACCTTC.

V is TRBV11-2 and J is TRBJ2-1, with D possibly being TRBD2 (5 bases). Trimming pared 3 bases from V and 0 bases from J, leaving 9 bases between. Germline V CDR1 and CDR2: SGHAT, FQNNGV. This CDR3 comprises 15 residues. The CDR3 bases are TGTGCCAGCAGCTTCTGGGAGAACTCCTACAATGAGCAGTTCTTC. It translates to CASSFWENSYNEQFF.

The rearrangement links TRBV6-5 to TRBJ2-5, with D possibly being TRBD2 (5 bases). Per the germline V gene, CDR1 is MNHEY and CDR2 is SVGAGI. The CDR3 extends over 15 amino acids. Trimming pared 6 bases from V and 2 bases from J, leaving 16 bases between. CDR3 amino acids: CASSQTASRQETQYF. In DNA, the CDR3 is TGTGCCAGCAGCCAGACCGCTAGCCGTCAAGAGACCCAGTACTTC.

The chain is built from TRBV29-1 and TRBJ1-2; possibly TRBD1 for D (5 bases). The length of the CDR3 is 14 residues. V lost 7 bases and J 5 bases, leaving 20 bases between the germline ends. Germline-derived CDR1 and CDR2 are SQVTM and ANQGSEA. For the CDR3, the DNA is TGCAGCGCACGAGACGTGAGGGGATCATATGGCTACACCTTC. Its protein product is CSARDVRGSYGYTF.

CDR3 in amino acids: CASRLTSGRDWSTDTQYF. DNA for the CDR3: TGTGCCAGCAGATTGACTAGCGGGAGGGATTGGAGCACAGATACGCAGTATTTT. The chain carries TRBV13 and TRBJ2-3; 14 bases fit TRBD2. V shed 6 bases and J 0 bases; nucleotides not matched to a gene: 8. The CDR3 contains 18 residues. The germline gives CDR1 PRHDT, CDR2 FYEKMQ (reference sequence). Full variable domain (remainder filled in from reference TRBV13 and TRBJ2-3): AAGVIQSPRHLIKEKRETATLKCYPIPRHDTVYWYQQGPGQDPQFLISFYEKMQSDKGSIPDRFSAQQFSDYHSELNMSSLELGDSALYFCASRLTSGRDWSTDTQYFGPGTRLTVL.

This rearrangement joins TRBV5-1 to TRBJ2-7; 9 bases match TRBD1. The J call is in doubt because the DNA end fits TRBJ2-5 better. The V gene's germline CDR1 is SGHRS and CDR2 YFSETQ. The CDR3 consists of 14 residues. In DNA form, the CDR3 reads TGCGCCAGCAGGGCCGGGACAGGGCGAGAGACCCAGTACTTC. This codes for CASRAGTGRETQYF.

There are many counts of this clonotype. J is TRBJ2-7 and V is TRBV15; D uncertain. Germline CDR1 reads LNHNV; CDR2 reads YYDKDF (reference sequence). V lost 0 bases to trimming and J lost 9 bases, with 12 bases between them. This CDR3 contains 13 residues. The CDR3 loop is CATSRDVVAGQYF. The CDR3 nucleotides read TGTGCCACCAGCAGAGATGTGGTAGCCGGGCAGTACTTC.

This chain connects TRBV7-9 to TRBJ2-5; TRBD1 is a possible D gene (5 bases). Germline CDR1 SEHNR, CDR2 FQNEAQ (reference sequence). The ends were cut back, 5 bases at V and 1 base at J, with 11 bases in the middle. CDR3 size: 14 residues. CDR3 sequence reads: CASSGSGPQETQYF. CDR3 in DNA: TGTGCCAGCAGCGGTTCAGGGCCCCAAGAGACCCAGTACTTC.

This clonotype was counted only a few times. The chain combines TRBV12-3 or TRBV12-4 with TRBJ1-2; no definite D call. This CDR3 region has 11 residues. Trimming left V 3 bases short and J 8 bases short, with 7 bases between. The CDR3 region is CASSLGSGYTF. The CDR3 bases are TGTGCCAGCAGTTTGGGATCGGGCTACACCTTC.

The chain has TRBV20-1 and TRBJ2-2, with D possibly being TRBD1 (6 bases). The CDR3 contains 13 residues. Trimming removed 6 bases from V and 4 bases from J, with 12 bases in between. CDR1 and CDR2 (germline): DFQATT, SNEGSKA (reference sequence). This CDR3 reads CSARQAVTGELFF. The CDR3 coding sequence is TGCAGTGCGAGACAGGCGGTCACCGGGGAGCTGTTTTTT.

This clonotype has only a few counts. The chain combines TRBV7-2 with TRBJ2-7; 9 bases are a match to TRBD1. This CDR3 has 15 amino acids. V gave up 3 bases and J gave up 5 bases; unmatched junction bases: 8. CDR1 is SGHTA and CDR2 is FQGNSA in the germline V gene. CDR3 residues: CASSFLSGQGNEQYF. For the CDR3, the DNA is TGTGCCAGCAGCTTCTTATCAGGACAGGGGAACGAGCAGTACTTC.

On this clonotype: It may be a read error: a sequence one base away is much more abundant. This chain connects TRBV7-8 to TRBJ1-2, with D possibly TRBD1 on 5 matching bases. The CDR3 runs to 12 residues. The V gene's germline CDR1 is SGHVS and CDR2 FQNEAQ. V was pared by 8 bases and J by 4 bases, with 11 bases between. Here the CDR3 DNA reads TGTGCCAGCGGCCCGGGGGGCTATGGCTACACCTTC. Translating gives CASGPGGYGYTF.

This clonotype was counted between two and nine times. The CDR3 protein is CASSTRKAGRQETQYF. The CDR3 coding sequence is TGTGCCAGTAGTACGAGGAAGGCAGGCCGACAAGAGACCCAGTACTTC. The chain has TRBV19 and TRBJ2-5, with D hard to call. Trimming cost V 4 bases and J 2 bases, with 17 bases left between them. The CDR3 covers 16 residues. Germline CDR1 is LNHDA and CDR2 is SQIVND (reference sequence).

The chain links TRBV25-1 to TRBJ1-1, with D possibly TRBD1 on 5 matching bases. The length of the CDR3 is 12 residues. The V end lost 8 bases, the J end lost 10 bases, and 17 bases lay between the germline ends. Germline CDR1 MGHDK, CDR2 SYGVNS. CDR3 in amino acids: CASDSGSRRAFF. CDR3 coding DNA: TGTGCCAGCGATTCAGGGTCGCGTCGAGCTTTCTTT.

This clonotype was counted only a few times. V usage is TRBV24-1 and J usage is TRBJ2-7; D gene ambiguous. Germline loops: CDR1 KGHDR, CDR2 SFDVKD. The V gene lost 4 bases and the J gene lost 7 bases, with 16 bases spanning the gap. This CDR3 comprises 14 residues. The CDR3 reads CATSEPARVNEQYF. In nucleotides, the CDR3 is TGTGCCACCAGTGAACCCGCTCGGGTCAATGAGCAGTACTTC.